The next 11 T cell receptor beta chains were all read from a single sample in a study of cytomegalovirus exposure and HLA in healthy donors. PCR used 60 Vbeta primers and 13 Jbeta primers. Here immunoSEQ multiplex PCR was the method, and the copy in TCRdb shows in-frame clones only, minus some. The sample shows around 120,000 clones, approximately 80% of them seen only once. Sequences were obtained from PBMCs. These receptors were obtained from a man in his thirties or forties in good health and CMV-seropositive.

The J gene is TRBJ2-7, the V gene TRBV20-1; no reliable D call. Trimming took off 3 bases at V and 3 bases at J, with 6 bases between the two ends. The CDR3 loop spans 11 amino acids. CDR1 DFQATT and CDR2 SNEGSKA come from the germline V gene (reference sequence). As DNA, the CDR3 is TGCAGTGCTAGTCCGAGCTACGAGCAGTACTTC. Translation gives CSASPSYEQYF.

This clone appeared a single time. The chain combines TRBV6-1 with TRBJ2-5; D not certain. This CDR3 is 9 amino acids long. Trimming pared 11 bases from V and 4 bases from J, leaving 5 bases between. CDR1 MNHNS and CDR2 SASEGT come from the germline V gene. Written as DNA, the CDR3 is TGTGCCTACGGAGAGACCCAGTACTTC. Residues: CAYGETQYF.

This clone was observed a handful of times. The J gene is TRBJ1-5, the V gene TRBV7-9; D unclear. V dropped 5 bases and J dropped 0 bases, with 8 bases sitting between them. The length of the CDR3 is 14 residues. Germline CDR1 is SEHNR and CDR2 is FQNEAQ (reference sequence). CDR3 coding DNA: TGTGCCAGCAGCATAGACGGTAGCAATCAGCCCCAGCATTTT. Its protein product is CASSIDGSNQPQHF.

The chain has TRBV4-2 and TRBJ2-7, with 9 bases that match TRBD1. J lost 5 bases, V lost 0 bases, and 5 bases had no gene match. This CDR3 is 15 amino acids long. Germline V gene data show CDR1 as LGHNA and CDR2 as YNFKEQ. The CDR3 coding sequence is TGTGCCAGCAGCCAAGAACAGGGGGCGGTAAACGAGCAGTACTTC. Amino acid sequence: CASSQEQGAVNEQYF.

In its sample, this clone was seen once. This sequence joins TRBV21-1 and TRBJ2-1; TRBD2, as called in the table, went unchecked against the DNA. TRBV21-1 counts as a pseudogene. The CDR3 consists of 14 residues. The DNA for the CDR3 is TGTGCCAGCAGCAAAGCTACGACTTACAATGAGCAGTTCTTC. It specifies CASSKATTYNEQFF.

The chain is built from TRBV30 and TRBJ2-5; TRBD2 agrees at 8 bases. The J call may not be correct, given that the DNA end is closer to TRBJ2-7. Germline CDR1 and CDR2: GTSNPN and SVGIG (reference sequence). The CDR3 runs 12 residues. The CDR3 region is CASGIAGNEQYF. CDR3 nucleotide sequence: TGTGCCTCGGGGATAGCGGGAAACGAGCAGTACTTC.

This chain's CDR3 is CATKAGGFTDTQYF. The CDR3 DNA reads TGTGCCACCAAAGCGGGGGGATTCACAGATACGCAGTATTTT. The chain couples TRBV6-1 to TRBJ2-3; 9 bases agree with TRBD2. Germline V CDR1 and CDR2: MNHNS, SASEGT. CDR3 size: 14 residues. Trimming took 10 bases from V and 2 from J; bases not matched to a gene: 7.

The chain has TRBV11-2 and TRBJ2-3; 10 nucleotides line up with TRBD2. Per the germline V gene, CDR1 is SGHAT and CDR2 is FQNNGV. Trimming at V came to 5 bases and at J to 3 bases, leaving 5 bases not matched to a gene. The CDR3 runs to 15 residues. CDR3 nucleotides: TGTGCCAGCAGCCTTAGCGGGGGGCCAACAGATACGCAGTATTTT. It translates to CASSLSGGPTDTQYF.

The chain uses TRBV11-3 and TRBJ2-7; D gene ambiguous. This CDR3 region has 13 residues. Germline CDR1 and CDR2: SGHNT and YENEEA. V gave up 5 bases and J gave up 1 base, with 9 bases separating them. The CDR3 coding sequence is TGTGCCAGCAGCCTCGAGTCATCCTACGAGCAGTACTTC. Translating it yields CASSLESSYEQYF.

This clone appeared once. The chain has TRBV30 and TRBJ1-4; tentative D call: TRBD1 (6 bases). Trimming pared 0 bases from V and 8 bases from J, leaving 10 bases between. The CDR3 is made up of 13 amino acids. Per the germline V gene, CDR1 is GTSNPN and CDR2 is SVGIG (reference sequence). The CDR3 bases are TGTGCCTGGAGTGTAACAGGGCGCGAAAAACTGTTTTTT. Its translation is CAWSVTGREKLFF.

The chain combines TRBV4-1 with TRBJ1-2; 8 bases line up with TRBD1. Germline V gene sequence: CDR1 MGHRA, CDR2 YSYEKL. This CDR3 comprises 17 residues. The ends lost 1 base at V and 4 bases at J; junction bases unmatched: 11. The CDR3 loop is CASSQGVPGGGLYGYTF. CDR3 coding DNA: TGCGCCAGCAGCCAAGGGGTCCCAGGGGGCGGACTCTATGGCTACACCTTC.